The rows below give T cell receptor beta chains drawn from one sample of a study of cytomegalovirus exposure and HLA in healthy donors. Clones were read by immunoSEQ multiplex PCR, and TCRdb kept only the in-frame ones, dropping some. The sample contains about 98,000 clones, roughly 90% of which appear only once. The sample comprised PBMCs. The origin of the receptors is a man younger than 30 in good health and CMV-seropositive. CDR3s include the opening cysteine and the closing phenylalanine or tryptophan. A D gene is named only where the DNA matches it firmly. Clone size, where shown, is once, few, many, or a class for clones that have expanded.

d_call	v_call	j_call	clone_size	cdr3_nt	cdr3_aa
NA	TRBV5-1	TRBJ2-5	NA	TGCGCCAGCAGCCCAACATTTAATGGAGAGACCCAGTACTTC	CASSPTFNGETQYF
NA	TRBV4-3	TRBJ1-1	NA	TGCGCCAGCAGCCAAGAAGACAAATACACTGAAGCTTTCTTT	CASSQEDKYTEAFF
TRBD2	TRBV7-9	TRBJ2-7	NA	TGTGCCAGCAGCCCCACCATAGCGGGCGCCTACGAGCAGTACTTC	CASSPTIAGAYEQYF
TRBD1	TRBV7-8	TRBJ2-7	NA	TGTGCCAGCAGCTCCGGGACAGGCCCCTACGAGCAGTACTTC	CASSSGTGPYEQYF
NA	TRBV9	TRBJ1-2	NA	TGTGCCAGCAGCGTTACCGGAACAGGGATTAACTATGGCTACACCTTC	CASSVTGTGINYGYTF
NA	TRBV5-4	TRBJ1-1	NA	TGTGCCAGCAGCTTAGGAGGGTCAGACACTGAAGCTTTCTTT	CASSLGGSDTEAFF
TRBD2	TRBV27	TRBJ2-6	NA	TGTGCCACCGCTCACCCCCTTGGGACTAGCGGGACTGGGGCCAACGTCCTGACTTTC	CATAHPLGTSGTGANVLTF
TRBD1	TRBV27	TRBJ1-3	few	TGTGCCAGCAGTACAACAGGGGTCCCCACTGGAAACACCATATATTTT	CASSTTGVPTGNTIYF
TRBD2	TRBV6-5	TRBJ2-7	NA	TGTGCCAGCAGACTTGCTAGCGGGGGGCCCTACGAGCAGTACTTC	CASRLASGGPYEQYF
NA	TRBV7-8	TRBJ2-7	NA	TGTGCCAGCAGCCCGGGGTCGAGGTTAGACTACGAGCAGTACTTC	CASSPGSRLDYEQYF
NA	TRBV7-9	TRBJ2-7	NA	TGTGCCAGCAGCCCGTACCTAGAATCCTACGAGCAGTACTTC	CASSPYLESYEQYF
NA	TRBV5-1	TRBJ1-3	NA	TGCGCCAGCAGCTTGGCGCCCCAAATGACAAGAAGATACGCCGACTCTGGAAACACCATATATTTT	CASSLAPQMTRRYADSGNTIYF
TRBD1	TRBV6-6	TRBJ2-2	NA	TGTGCCAGCAGCCGATGGACAGGGGGCACCGGGGAGCTGTTTTTT	CASSRWTGGTGELFF
TRBD1	TRBV27	TRBJ2-4	NA	TGTGCCAGCAGTCCAGGACAGGGGGTAGACATTCAGTACTTC	CASSPGQGVDIQYF
TRBD1	TRBV7-2	TRBJ1-2	NA	TGTGCCAGCAGCTCATCAGGGGGCAGGTATGGCTACACCTTC	CASSSSGGRYGYTF
NA	TRBV5-4	TRBJ1-1	NA	TGTGCCAGCAGCAGCTGGGCCATGAACACTGAAGCTTTCTTT	CASSSWAMNTEAFF
TRBD1	TRBV11-2	TRBJ1-1	NA	TGTGCCAGCAGCCTCCTCGGGTACTACCAGGGGGCTTACACTGAAGCTTTCTTT	CASSLLGYYQGAYTEAFF